This T cell receptor (beta chain) derives from a study of T cell responses to AZD1222 COVID-19 vaccine. The assay was immunoSEQ multiplex PCR, and TCRdb's table has in-frame clones only and misses some. The sample lists about 190,000 clones, around nine tenths occurring once. Study-wide results and limits: Clonal diversity was possibly underestimated, and the donors were mostly white British, with more females. Baseline testing showed seropositivity in only a handful of AZD1222 recipients. Spike-spanning, vaccine-associated CD4 TCRs were dominant at 160-218 and 743-854. Without day 14 samples, only post-peak T cell repertoires were studied.

With V trimmed by 6 bases and J by 10 bases, 10 bases remained unmatched. The CDR3 is 14 residues long. The germline V gene encodes CDR1 LNHDA and CDR2 SQIVND (reference sequence). Concerning this clone: Antigen specificity is unknown.

The sequenced sample was peripheral blood, obtained 28 days after the second dose of the MenACWY control vaccine. The clonotype comes from an adult who received the MenACWY meningococcal vaccine as a control. The chain carries TRBV19 and TRBJ2-1, with 9 bases that match TRBD1. DNA of the CDR3: TGTGCCAGTAGACCACAGGGGGCCCCCGGGGAGCAGTTCTTC. It specifies CASRPQGAPGEQFF.